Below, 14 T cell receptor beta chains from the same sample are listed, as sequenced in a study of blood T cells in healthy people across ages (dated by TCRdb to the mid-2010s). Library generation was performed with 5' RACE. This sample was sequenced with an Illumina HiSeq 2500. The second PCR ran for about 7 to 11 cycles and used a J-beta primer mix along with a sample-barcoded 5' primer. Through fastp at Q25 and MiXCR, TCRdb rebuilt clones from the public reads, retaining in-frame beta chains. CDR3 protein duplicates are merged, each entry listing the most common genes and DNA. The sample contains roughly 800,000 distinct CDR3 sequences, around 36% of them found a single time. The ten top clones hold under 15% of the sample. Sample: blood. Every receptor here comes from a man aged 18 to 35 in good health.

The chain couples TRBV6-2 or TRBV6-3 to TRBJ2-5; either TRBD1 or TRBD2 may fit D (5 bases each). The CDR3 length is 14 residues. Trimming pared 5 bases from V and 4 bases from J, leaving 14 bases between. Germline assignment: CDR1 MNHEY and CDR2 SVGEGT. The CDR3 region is CASSHGLRGETQYF. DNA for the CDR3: TGTGCCAGCAGTCACGGCTTGAGGGGAGAGACCCAGTACTTC.

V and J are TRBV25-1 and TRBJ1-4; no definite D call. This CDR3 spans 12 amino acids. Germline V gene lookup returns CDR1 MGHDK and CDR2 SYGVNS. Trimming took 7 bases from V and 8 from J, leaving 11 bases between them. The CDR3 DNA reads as TGTGCCAGCAACGAAGGGCGAGAAAAACTGTTTTTT. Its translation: CASNEGREKLFF.

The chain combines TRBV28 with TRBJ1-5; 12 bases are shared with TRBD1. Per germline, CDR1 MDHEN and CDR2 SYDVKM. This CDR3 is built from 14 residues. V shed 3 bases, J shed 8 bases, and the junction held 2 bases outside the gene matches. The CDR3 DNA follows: TGTGCCAGCAGTTTGGGGACAGGGGGCGAGCCCCAGCATTTT. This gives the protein CASSLGTGGEPQHF.

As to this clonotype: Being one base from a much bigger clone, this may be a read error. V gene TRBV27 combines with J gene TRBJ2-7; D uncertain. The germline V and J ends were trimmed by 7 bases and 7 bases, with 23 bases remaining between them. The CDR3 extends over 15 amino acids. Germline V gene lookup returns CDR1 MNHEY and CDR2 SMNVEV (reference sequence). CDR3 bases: TGTGCCAGCAAGATACAGCCCAACTCCTACAATGAGCAGTACTTC. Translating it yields CASKIQPNSYNEQYF.

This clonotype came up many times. This CDR3 reads CASSLPLGSTDTQYF. CDR3 bases: TGTGCCAGCAGCCTCCCTCTAGGGAGCACAGATACGCAGTATTTT. The chain links TRBV7-9 to TRBJ2-3; D ambiguous. Trimming shortened V by 5 bases and J by 0 bases, and 12 bases separated the two germline ends. Germline CDR1 SEHNR, CDR2 FQNEAQ (reference sequence). The CDR3 covers 15 residues.

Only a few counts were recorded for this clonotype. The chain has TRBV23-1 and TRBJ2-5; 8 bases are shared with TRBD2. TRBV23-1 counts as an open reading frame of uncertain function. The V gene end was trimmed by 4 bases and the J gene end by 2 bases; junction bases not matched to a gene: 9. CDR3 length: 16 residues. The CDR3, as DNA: TGCGCCAGCAGTCCTATATTAGCGGGACTTCAAGAGACCCAGTACTTC. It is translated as CASSPILAGLQETQYF.

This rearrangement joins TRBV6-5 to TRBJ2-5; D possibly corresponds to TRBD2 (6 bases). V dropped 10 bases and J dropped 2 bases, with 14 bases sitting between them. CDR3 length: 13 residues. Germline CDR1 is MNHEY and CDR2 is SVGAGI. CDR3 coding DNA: TGTGCCATTAGATCTCGGGGGCAAGAGACCCAGTACTTC. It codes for CAIRSRGQETQYF.

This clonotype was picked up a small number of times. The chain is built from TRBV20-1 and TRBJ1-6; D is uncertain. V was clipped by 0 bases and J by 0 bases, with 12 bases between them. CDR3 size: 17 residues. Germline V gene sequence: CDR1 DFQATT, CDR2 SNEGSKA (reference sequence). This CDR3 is CSARDEAESSYNSPLHF. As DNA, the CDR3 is TGCAGTGCTAGAGATGAGGCGGAGAGCTCCTATAATTCACCCCTCCACTTT.

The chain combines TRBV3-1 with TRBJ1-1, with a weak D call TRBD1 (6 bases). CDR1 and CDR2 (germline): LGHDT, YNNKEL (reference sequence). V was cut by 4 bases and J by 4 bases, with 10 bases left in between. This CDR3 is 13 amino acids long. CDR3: CASSPGQITEAFF. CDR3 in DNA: TGTGCCAGCAGCCCTGGACAGATCACTGAAGCTTTCTTT.

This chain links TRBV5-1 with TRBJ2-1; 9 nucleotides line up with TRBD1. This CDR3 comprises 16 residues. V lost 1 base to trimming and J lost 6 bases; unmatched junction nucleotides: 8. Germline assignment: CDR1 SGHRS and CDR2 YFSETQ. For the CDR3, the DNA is TGCGCCAGCAGCTTGACAGGGGGCTTGGGGTTCAATGAGCAGTTCTTC. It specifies CASSLTGGLGFNEQFF.

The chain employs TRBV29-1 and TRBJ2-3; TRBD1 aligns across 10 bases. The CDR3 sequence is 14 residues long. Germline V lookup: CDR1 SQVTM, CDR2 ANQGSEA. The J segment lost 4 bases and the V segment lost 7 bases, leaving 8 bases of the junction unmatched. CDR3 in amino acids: CSALSDRGSDTQYF. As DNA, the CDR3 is TGCAGCGCCCTCTCGGACAGGGGGTCAGATACGCAGTATTTT.

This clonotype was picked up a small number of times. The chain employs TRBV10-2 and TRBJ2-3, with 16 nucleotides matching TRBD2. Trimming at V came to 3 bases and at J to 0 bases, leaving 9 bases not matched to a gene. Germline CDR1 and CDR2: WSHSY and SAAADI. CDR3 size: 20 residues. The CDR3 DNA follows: TGCGCCAGCAGTGACCGGGGACTAGCGGGGGGGGCAGCTAGCACAGATACGCAGTATTTT. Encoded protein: CASSDRGLAGGAASTDTQYF.

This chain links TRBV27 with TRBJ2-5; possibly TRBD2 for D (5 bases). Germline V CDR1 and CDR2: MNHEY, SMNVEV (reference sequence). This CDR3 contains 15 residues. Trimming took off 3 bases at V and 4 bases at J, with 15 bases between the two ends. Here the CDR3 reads CASSFRWRGGETQYF. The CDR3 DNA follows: TGTGCCAGCAGTTTCCGGTGGAGAGGAGGAGAGACCCAGTACTTC.

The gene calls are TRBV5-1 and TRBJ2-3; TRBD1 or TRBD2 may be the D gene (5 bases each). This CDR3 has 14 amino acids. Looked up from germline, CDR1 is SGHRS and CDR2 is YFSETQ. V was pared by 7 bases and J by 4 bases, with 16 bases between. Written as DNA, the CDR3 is TGCGCCAGCGGGCCGCCCTTGGGGGCAGATACGCAGTATTTT. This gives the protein CASGPPLGADTQYF.